Each of the 20 T cell receptor beta chains below was sequenced from the same sample in a study of blood T cell repertoires in COVID-19. Here immunoSEQ multiplex PCR was the method, and the copy in TCRdb shows in-frame clones only, minus some. The table has 150,000 or so clones, 87% seen once. Material for sequencing was peripheral blood. Receptor source: a human donor in a cohort sampled during active COVID-19.

The J gene is TRBJ2-5, the V gene TRBV5-4; perhaps TRBD2 as D (7 bases). CDR1 SGHNT and CDR2 YYREEE come from the germline V gene (reference sequence). This CDR3 is built from 14 residues. Trimming stripped 4 bases from V and 5 bases from J, with 15 bases between. The CDR3 DNA sequence: TGTGCCAGCAGCGCTGGGGGGGCCAGGGAGACCCAGTACTTC. Translating it yields CASSAGGARETQYF.

V and J are TRBV28 and TRBJ1-5, with D maybe TRBD1 (6 bases). Germline lookup yields CDR1 MDHEN and CDR2 SYDVKM. The V gene lost 3 bases and the J gene lost 2 bases, with 14 bases spanning the gap. The CDR3 totals 16 residues. Here the CDR3 reads CASSFLDRKGNQPQHF. The DNA of the CDR3 is TGTGCCAGCAGTTTCCTCGACAGGAAAGGCAATCAGCCCCAGCATTTT.

The CDR3 reads CASSSIGGNTEAFF. The CDR3 nucleotides are TGTGCCAGCAGCTCAATCGGAGGGAACACTGAAGCTTTCTTT. The V gene is TRBV7-3, the J gene TRBJ1-1; D unresolved. Germline CDR1 SGHTA, CDR2 FQGTGA. The CDR3 loop spans 14 amino acids. Between the trimmed V and J ends, which lost 4 bases and 1 base, there was a span of 10 bases.

The chain is built from TRBV15 and TRBJ2-7, with D hard to call. CDR1 is LNHNV and CDR2 is YYDKDF in the germline V gene (reference sequence). The CDR3 extends over 12 amino acids. Trimming shortened V by 0 bases and J by 7 bases, and 7 bases separated the two germline ends. The chain's CDR3 is CATSREGPEQYF. CDR3 nucleotides: TGTGCCACCAGCAGAGAGGGCCCAGAGCAGTACTTC.

The gene calls are TRBV30 and TRBJ2-7; D ambiguous. Trimming removed 0 bases from V and 2 bases from J, with 8 bases in between. CDR1 is GTSNPN, CDR2 SVGIG, per germline (reference sequence). The CDR3 contains 13 residues. The CDR3 nucleotides read TGTGCCTGGAGTGTGCTACGTGCCTACGAGCAGTACTTC. This translates into CAWSVLRAYEQYF.

This clone was counted once. The V gene is TRBV29-1, the J gene TRBJ2-7; the D gene is possibly TRBD2 (5 bases). With 4 bases removed from V and 1 base from J, the gap between germline ends came to 11 bases. Germline V gives CDR1 SQVTM, CDR2 ANQGSEA. CDR3 size: 13 residues. As DNA, the CDR3 is TGCAGCGTTGCCCGGACTGCTTCCTACGAGCAGTACTTC. Protein sequence: CSVARTASYEQYF.

This sequence joins TRBV3-1 (or the pseudogene TRBV3-2) and TRBJ1-4, with 9 bases matching TRBD1. V was pared by 3 bases and J by 6 bases, with 11 bases of the junction left unmatched. The CDR3 loop spans 17 amino acids. Germline V gene sequence: CDR1 LGHDT, CDR2 YNNKEL (reference sequence). The CDR3, as DNA: TGTGCCAGCAGCCACCCGGGACAGGGTAGGAATGATGAAAAACTGTTTTTT. Amino acid sequence: CASSHPGQGRNDEKLFF.

The genes are TRBV11-2 and TRBJ1-1; 8 nucleotides line up with TRBD1. CDR3 length: 15 residues. From germline, CDR1 is SGHAT and CDR2 FQNNGV. J gave up 1 base and V 1 base, and 2 bases lay outside the gene matches. For the CDR3, the DNA is TGTGCCAGCAGCTTAGTGGGGACAGGGAACACTGAAGCTTTCTTT. As protein: CASSLVGTGNTEAFF.

As regards this clone: At one of its ends the junction is not consistent with the germline gene, which may arise from a read error. V usage is TRBV7-2 and J usage is TRBJ2-7; TRBD2 matches 8 bases. Germline V gene data show CDR1 as SGHTA and CDR2 as FQGNSA. This CDR3 comprises 13 residues. The CDR3 sequence: CASSSAGSGAKDF. The CDR3 bases are TGTGCCAGCAGCTCTGCTGGTAGCGGGGCAAAGGACTTC.

V and J are TRBV5-4 and TRBJ2-7; D uncertain. Per germline, CDR1 SGHNT and CDR2 YYREEE (reference sequence). This CDR3 is built from 14 residues. Trimming took 5 bases from V and 0 from J, leaving 12 bases between them. Written as DNA, the CDR3 is TGTGCCAGCAGTTCGTTCGCAGGCTCCTACGAGCAGTACTTC. Translating it yields CASSSFAGSYEQYF.

The V and J genes are TRBV3-1 (or the pseudogene TRBV3-2) and TRBJ2-7, with D tentatively TRBD2 (5 bases). The CDR3 consists of 12 residues. Trimming removed 5 bases from V and 3 bases from J, with 8 bases in between. In germline, CDR1 is LGHDT, CDR2 YNNKEL (reference sequence). This CDR3 is CASSISVYEQYF. For the CDR3, the DNA is TGTGCCAGCAGCATTAGCGTCTACGAGCAGTACTTC.

The CDR3 DNA sequence: TGTGCCAGTACGTGGGGGCAAGAAAGAACTGAAGCTTTCTTT. Encoded protein: CASTWGQERTEAFF. The chain combines TRBV19 with TRBJ1-1, with D perhaps matching TRBD1 (6 bases). Germline CDR1 reads LNHDA; CDR2 reads SQIVND (reference sequence). CDR3 length equals 14 residues. Deletions cut 7 bases from V and 5 bases from J, with 17 bases between.

This chain links TRBV3-1 (or the pseudogene TRBV3-2) with TRBJ1-2, with 9 bases matching TRBD1. This CDR3 is 14 amino acids long. Per the germline V gene, CDR1 is LGHDT and CDR2 is YNNKEL (reference sequence). V shed 4 bases and J 7 bases; nucleotides not matched to a gene: 7. Written as DNA, the CDR3 is TGTGCCAGCAGCCGGCTACAGGGGGCGGTTGGCTACACCTTC. It is translated as CASSRLQGAVGYTF.

The chain carries TRBV27 and TRBJ1-1, with D possibly being TRBD1 (6 bases). The germline V gene encodes CDR1 MNHEY and CDR2 SMNVEV (reference sequence). Trimming pared 6 bases from V and 0 bases from J, leaving 11 bases between. There are 14 residues in the CDR3. CDR3: CASSPGTMNTEAFF. The CDR3 DNA reads TGTGCCAGCAGCCCAGGGACAATGAACACTGAAGCTTTCTTT.

This chain uses TRBV19 with TRBJ2-1; 7 bases agree with TRBD2. V shed 5 bases and J 9 bases; nucleotides not matched to a gene: 13. The germline CDR1 and CDR2 sequences are LNHDA and SQIVND (reference sequence). The CDR3 is made up of 15 amino acids. The CDR3 spells CASSPPTSVRIEQFF. As DNA, the CDR3 is TGTGCCAGTAGTCCTCCTACTAGCGTCAGAATTGAGCAGTTCTTC.

The J gene is TRBJ2-7, the V gene TRBV7-9, with TRBD1 identical over 11 bases. The V gene's germline CDR1 is SEHNR and CDR2 FQNEAQ (reference sequence). The CDR3 covers 16 residues. J gave up 3 bases and V 4 bases, and 8 bases lay outside the gene matches. The CDR3 DNA is TGTGCCAGCAGCTATTCTCGGGACAGGGGGGACTACGAGCAGTACTTC. It codes for CASSYSRDRGDYEQYF.

The chain uses TRBV29-1 and TRBJ1-1; D may be TRBD1 (5 bases). This CDR3 contains 14 residues. The germline V gene has CDR1 SQVTM and CDR2 ANQGSEA. V was trimmed by 5 bases and J by 4 bases, leaving 17 bases between them. The CDR3 loop is CSVTRGGVGTEAFF. For the CDR3, the DNA is TGCAGCGTTACGAGAGGAGGGGTGGGCACTGAAGCTTTCTTT. Filled out from reference TRBV29-1 and TRBJ1-1, the complete variable domain reads SAVISQKPSRDICQRGTSLTIQCQVDSQVTMMFWYRQQPGQSLTLIATANQGSEATYESGFVIDKFPISRPNLTFSTLTVSNMSPEDSSIYLCSVTRGGVGTEAFFGQGTRLTVV.

The genes are TRBV19 and TRBJ2-1, with 13 nucleotides matching TRBD2. In germline, CDR1 is LNHDA, CDR2 SQIVND (reference sequence). V gave up 8 bases and J gave up 7 bases; unmatched junction bases: 11. The CDR3 is 16 residues long. DNA of the CDR3: TGTGCCAGTTTGGGAGTACTAGCGGGAGGGCCGAATGAGCAGTTCTTC. Translating it yields CASLGVLAGGPNEQFF.

The chain carries TRBV4-3 and TRBJ2-5; perhaps TRBD2 as D (5 bases). Trimming left V 0 bases short and J 6 bases short, with 14 bases between. Germline CDR1 reads LGHNA; CDR2 reads YSLEER. This CDR3 contains 15 residues. The CDR3 is CASSQDERPGKTQYF. The CDR3 bases are TGCGCCAGCAGCCAAGACGAGCGTCCGGGGAAGACCCAGTACTTC.

The chain carries TRBV5-1 and TRBJ1-6, with 7 bases fitting TRBD1. V was clipped by 5 bases and J by 6 bases; unmatched bases: 11. CDR3 size: 16 residues. Germline V gene sequence: CDR1 SGHRS, CDR2 YFSETQ. The CDR3 is CASRKQGLFPNSPLHF. The DNA of the CDR3 is TGCGCCAGCAGGAAACAGGGGCTCTTTCCTAATTCACCCCTCCACTTT.